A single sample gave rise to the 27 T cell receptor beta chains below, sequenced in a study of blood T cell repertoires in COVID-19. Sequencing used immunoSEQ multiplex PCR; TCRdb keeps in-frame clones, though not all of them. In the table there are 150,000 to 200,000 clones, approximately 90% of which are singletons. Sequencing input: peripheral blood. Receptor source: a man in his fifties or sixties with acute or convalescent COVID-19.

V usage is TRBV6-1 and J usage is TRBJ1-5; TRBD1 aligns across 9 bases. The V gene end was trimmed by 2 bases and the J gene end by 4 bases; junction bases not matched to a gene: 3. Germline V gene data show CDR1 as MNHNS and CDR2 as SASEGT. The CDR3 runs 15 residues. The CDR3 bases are TGTGCCAGCAGTGAAACTGGGACAGGGAATCAGCCCCAGCATTTT. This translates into CASSETGTGNQPQHF.

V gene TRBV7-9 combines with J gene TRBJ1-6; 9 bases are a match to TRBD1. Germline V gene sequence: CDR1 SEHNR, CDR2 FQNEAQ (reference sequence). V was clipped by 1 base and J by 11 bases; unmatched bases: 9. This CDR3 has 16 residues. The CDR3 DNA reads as TGTGCCAGCAGCTTAGTCGGGACAGGGAAGGGAACACCCCTCCACTTT. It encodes CASSLVGTGKGTPLHF.

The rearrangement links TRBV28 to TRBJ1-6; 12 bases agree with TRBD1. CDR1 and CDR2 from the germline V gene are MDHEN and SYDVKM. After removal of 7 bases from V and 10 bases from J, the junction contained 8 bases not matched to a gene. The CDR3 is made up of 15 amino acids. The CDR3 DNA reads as TGTGCCAGCAATATCCCGGGACAGGGGGCCTCACCCCTCCACTTT. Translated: CASNIPGQGASPLHF.

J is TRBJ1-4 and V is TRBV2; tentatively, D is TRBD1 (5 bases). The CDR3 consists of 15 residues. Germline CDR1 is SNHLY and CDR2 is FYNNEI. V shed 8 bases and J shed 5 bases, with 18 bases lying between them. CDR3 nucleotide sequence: TGTGCCAGCGACTTTCGCGGGACGGTGAATGAAAAACTGTTTTTT. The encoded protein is CASDFRGTVNEKLFF.

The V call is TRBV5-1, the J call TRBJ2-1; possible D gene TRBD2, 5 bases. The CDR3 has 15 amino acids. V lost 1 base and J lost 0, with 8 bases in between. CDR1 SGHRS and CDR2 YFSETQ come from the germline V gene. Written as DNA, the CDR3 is TGCGCCAGCAGCTTGTTGGGGAGCTCCTACAATGAGCAGTTCTTC. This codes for CASSLLGSSYNEQFF. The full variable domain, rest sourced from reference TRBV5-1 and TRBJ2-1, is KAGVTQTPRYLIKTRGQQVTLSCSPISGHRSVSWYQQTPGQGLQFLFEYFSETQRNKGNFPGRFSGRQFSNSRSEMNVSTLELGDSALYLCASSLLGSSYNEQFFGPGTRLTVL.

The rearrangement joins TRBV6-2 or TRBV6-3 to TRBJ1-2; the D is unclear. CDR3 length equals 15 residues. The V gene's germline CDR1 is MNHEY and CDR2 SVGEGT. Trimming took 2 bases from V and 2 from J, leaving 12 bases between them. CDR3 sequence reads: CASSYGENGNYGYTF. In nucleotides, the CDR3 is TGTGCCAGCAGTTACGGGGAGAACGGCAACTATGGCTACACCTTC.

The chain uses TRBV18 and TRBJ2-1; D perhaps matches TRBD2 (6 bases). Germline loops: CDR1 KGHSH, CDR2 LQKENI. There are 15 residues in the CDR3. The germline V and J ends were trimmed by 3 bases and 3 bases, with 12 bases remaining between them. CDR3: CASSPTRIDYNEQFF. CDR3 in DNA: TGTGCCAGCTCACCGACTAGAATCGACTACAATGAGCAGTTCTTC. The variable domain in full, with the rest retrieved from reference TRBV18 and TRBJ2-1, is NAGVMQNPRHLVRRRGQEARLRCSPMKGHSHVYWYRQLPEEGLKFMVYLQKENIIDESGMPKERFSAEFPKEGPSILRIQQVVRGDSAAYFCASSPTRIDYNEQFFGPGTRLTVL.

CDR3 in amino acids: CASSSDWDYSNEQFF. For the CDR3, the DNA is TGTGCCAGCAGTTCGGACTGGGACTATAGCAATGAGCAGTTCTTC. The V call is TRBV27, the J call TRBJ2-1; 7 bases fit TRBD2. The CDR3 consists of 15 residues. Germline CDR1 is MNHEY and CDR2 is SMNVEV (reference sequence). With 4 bases clipped from V and 6 bases from J, the junction kept 9 bases outside the gene matches.

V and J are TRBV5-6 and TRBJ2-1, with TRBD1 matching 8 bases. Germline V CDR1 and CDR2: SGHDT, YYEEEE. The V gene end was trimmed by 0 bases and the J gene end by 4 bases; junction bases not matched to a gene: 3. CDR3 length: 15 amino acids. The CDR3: CASSLAGDRYNEQFF. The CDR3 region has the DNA TGTGCCAGCAGCTTGGCCGGGGACAGGTACAATGAGCAGTTCTTC.

The CDR3 sequence is CASSPGLAGGTTDTQYF. CDR3 coding DNA: TGTGCCAGCTCACCCGGACTAGCGGGGGGGACCACAGATACGCAGTATTTT. The chain combines TRBV18 with TRBJ2-3; 15 bases map to TRBD2. Germline V CDR1 and CDR2: KGHSH, LQKENI. The junction had 3 bases not matched to a gene; V was cut back by 3 bases and J by 2 bases. CDR3 length: 17 residues.

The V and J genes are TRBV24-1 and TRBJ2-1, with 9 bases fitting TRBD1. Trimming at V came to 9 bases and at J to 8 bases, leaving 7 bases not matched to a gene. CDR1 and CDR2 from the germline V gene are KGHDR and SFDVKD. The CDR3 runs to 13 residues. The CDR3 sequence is CATGGQGVDEQFF. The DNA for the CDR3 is TGTGCCACCGGGGGACAGGGTGTAGATGAGCAGTTCTTC.

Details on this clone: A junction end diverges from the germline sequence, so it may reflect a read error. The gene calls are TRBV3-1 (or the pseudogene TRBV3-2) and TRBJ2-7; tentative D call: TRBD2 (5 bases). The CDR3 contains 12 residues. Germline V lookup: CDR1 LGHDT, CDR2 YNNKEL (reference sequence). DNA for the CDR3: TGTGCCAGCAGCCAAGGGGCAGCGGCTCCGTCCTTC. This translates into CASSQGAAAPSF.

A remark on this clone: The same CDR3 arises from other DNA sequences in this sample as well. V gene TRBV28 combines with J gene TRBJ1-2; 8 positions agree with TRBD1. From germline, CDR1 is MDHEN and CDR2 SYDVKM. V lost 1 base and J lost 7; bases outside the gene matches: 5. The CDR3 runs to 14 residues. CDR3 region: CASSLSGGVGGYTF. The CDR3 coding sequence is TGTGCCAGCAGTTTATCAGGGGGCGTCGGTGGCTACACCTTC.

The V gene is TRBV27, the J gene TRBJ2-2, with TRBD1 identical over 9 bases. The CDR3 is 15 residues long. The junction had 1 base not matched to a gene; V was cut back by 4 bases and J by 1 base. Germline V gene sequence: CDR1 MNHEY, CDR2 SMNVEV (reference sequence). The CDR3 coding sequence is TGTGCCAGCAGTTGGACAGGGGTGAACACCGGGGAGCTGTTTTTT. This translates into CASSWTGVNTGELFF.

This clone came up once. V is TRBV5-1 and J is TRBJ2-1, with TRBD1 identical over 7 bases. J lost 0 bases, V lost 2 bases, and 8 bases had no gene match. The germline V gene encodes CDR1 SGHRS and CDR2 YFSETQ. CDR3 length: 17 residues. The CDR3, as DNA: TGCGCCAGCAGCTTCGGACAGGTCTCAGGCTCCTACAATGAGCAGTTCTTC. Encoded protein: CASSFGQVSGSYNEQFF.

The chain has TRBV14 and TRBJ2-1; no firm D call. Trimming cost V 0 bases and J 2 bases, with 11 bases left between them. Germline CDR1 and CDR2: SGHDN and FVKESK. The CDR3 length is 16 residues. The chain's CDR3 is CASSQEWHRPYNEQFF. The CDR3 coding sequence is TGTGCCAGCAGCCAAGAGTGGCACCGCCCCTACAATGAGCAGTTCTTC.

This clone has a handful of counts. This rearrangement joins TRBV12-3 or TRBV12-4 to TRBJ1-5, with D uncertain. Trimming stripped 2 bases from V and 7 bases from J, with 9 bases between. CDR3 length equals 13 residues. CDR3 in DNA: TGTGCCAGCAGTTTAACCGGTCCCCAGCCCCAGCATTTT. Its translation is CASSLTGPQPQHF.

The CDR3 spells CASSFQNSPLHF. Here the CDR3 DNA reads TGTGCCAGCAGCTTTCAAAATTCACCCCTCCACTTT. The chain carries TRBV7-2 and TRBJ1-6; no clear D. The germline gives CDR1 SGHTA, CDR2 FQGNSA. The V end was cut by 3 bases, the J end by 7 bases, with 4 bases between. The CDR3 length is 12 residues.

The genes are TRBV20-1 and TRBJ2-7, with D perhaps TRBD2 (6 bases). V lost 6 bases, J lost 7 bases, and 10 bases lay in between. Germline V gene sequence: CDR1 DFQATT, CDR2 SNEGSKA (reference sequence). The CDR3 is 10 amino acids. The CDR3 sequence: CSATGLEQYF. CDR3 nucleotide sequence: TGCAGTGCGACCGGACTAGAGCAGTACTTC.

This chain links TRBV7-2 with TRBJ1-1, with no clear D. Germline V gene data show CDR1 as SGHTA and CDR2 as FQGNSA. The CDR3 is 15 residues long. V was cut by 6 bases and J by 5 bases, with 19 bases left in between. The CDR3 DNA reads TGTGCCAGCAGTTCCTTCTCCCCCGAGGGAACTGAAGCTTTCTTT. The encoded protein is CASSSFSPEGTEAFF.

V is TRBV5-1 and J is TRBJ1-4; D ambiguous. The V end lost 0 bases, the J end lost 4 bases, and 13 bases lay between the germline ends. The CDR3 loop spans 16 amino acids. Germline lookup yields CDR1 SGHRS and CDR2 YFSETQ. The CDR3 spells CASSLATFGSNEKLFF. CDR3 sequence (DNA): TGCGCCAGCAGCTTGGCTACCTTCGGGAGTAATGAAAAACTGTTTTTT.

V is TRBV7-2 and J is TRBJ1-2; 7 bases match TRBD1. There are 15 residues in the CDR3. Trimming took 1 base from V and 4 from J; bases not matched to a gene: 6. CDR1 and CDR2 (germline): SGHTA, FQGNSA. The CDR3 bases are TGTGCCAGCAGCTTAGACACAGGGGCGGGCTATGGCTACACCTTC. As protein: CASSLDTGAGYGYTF.

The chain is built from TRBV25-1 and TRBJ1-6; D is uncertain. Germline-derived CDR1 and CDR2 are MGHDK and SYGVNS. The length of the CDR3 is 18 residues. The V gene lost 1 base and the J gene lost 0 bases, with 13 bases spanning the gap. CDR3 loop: CASSEFFPESSYNSPLHF. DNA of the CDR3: TGTGCCAGCAGTGAATTTTTCCCAGAAAGCTCCTATAATTCACCCCTCCACTTT.

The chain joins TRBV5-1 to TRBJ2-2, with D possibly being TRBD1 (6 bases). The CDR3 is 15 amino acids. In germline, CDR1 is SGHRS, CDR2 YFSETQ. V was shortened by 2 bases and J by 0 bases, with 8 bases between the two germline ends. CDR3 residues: CASSFGTPNTGELFF. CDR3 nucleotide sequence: TGCGCCAGCAGCTTCGGGACACCGAACACCGGGGAGCTGTTTTTT.

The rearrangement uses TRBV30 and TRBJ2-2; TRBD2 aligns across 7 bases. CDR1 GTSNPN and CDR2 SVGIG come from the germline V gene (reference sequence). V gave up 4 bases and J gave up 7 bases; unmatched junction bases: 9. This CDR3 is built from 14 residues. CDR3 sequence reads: CAWTPGRGYGELFF. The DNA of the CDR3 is TGTGCCTGGACCCCGGGGAGGGGTTACGGGGAGCTGTTTTTT.

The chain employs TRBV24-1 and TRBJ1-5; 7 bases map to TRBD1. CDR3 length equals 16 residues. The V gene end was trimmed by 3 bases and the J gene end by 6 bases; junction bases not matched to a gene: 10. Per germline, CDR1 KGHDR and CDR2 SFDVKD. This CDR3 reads CATSDAMTGYGQPQHF. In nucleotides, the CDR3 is TGTGCCACCAGTGATGCCATGACAGGGTACGGTCAGCCCCAGCATTTT.

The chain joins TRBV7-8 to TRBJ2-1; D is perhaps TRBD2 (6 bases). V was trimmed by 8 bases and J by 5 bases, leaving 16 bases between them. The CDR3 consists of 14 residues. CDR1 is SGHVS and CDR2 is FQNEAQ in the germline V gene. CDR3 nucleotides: TGTGCCAGCTGGCCCGGAGGGTTTAACAATGAGCAGTTCTTC. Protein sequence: CASWPGGFNNEQFF.